A single T cell receptor (beta chain) is shown here with its context. Per the study methods: By means of reference gene primer amplification, nucleated cell counts were estimated. The protocol was immunoSEQ multiplex PCR, while the TCRdb copy is restricted to in-frame clones and leaves out a portion. The DNA gave D and trimming, while V, J and clone size come from that table. The repertoire holds under 150,000 clones, over 75% seen once, with roughly 3.8% in the top ten. The entry originates in a study of blood T cell repertoires in COVID-19. As for the study in general: What the recovered Cohort 3 donors had was two negative PCRs, clearance, or symptom resolution.

The CDR3 is 15 amino acids. Trimming cost V 0 bases and J 9 bases, with 16 bases left between them. Germline V CDR1 and CDR2: SGHNT, YYREEE (reference sequence). Participants were aged 18 to 89 years from approximately 25 US areas. Participant-reported clinical history was the basis for cohort assignment. The TCR originated in a middle-aged man in a cohort exposed to, infected with or recovered from COVID-19 (not recorded which). The chain couples TRBV5-4 to TRBJ2-1; tentatively, D is TRBD2 (6 bases). Source material: PBMCs or T cells enriched from blood (not recorded which). In nucleotides, the CDR3 is TGTGCCAGCAGCTTGGAGGTGGGAGGAGGTGGTGAGCAGTTCTTC. Protein product: CASSLEVGGGGEQFF. The full variable domain, completed using reference TRBV5-4 and TRBJ2-1, is ETGVTQSPTHLIKTRGQQVTLRCSSQSGHNTVSWYQQALGQGPQFIFQYYREEENGRGNFPPRFSGLQFPNYSSELNVNALELDDSALYLCASSLEVGGGGEQFFGPGTRLTVL.